The TCR beta chain under discussion was sequenced for a study of shared clonotypes between healthy human individuals. Background on the study: For every donor, three CD4 naive, three CD4 memory, two CD8 naive and one CD8 memory plates were used.

This clone showed up just once. Here immunoSEQ multiplex PCR was the method, and the copy in TCRdb shows in-frame clones only, minus some. Among roughly 2.5 million clones listed, approximately 90% were seen once. CDR1 MNHEY and CDR2 SVGAGI come from the germline V gene. The ends were cut back, 6 bases at V and 8 bases at J, with 22 bases in the middle. This CDR3 spans 15 amino acids. Donors had no recently reported acute infections or vaccinations and were HIV-negative. This chain joins TRBV6-5 and TRBJ1-2; the D is unclear. The sequence was obtained from a man in his late teens or twenties in good health. Sequencing was performed on naive CD4+ T cells sorted from blood. The subset was: CD45RA+ positively selected. The CDR3 region has the DNA TGTGCCAGCAGCTCCACCTTGAGATCCACGGGCGGCTACACCTTC. Its protein product is CASSSTLRSTGGYTF.